These 31 T cell receptor beta chains share one sample of origin, sequenced in a study of OX40 agonist ivuxolimab in advanced cancers. Here immunoSEQ multiplex PCR was the method, and the copy in TCRdb shows in-frame clones only, minus some. The table has under 20,000 clones, approximately 85% seen once. Source: CD4+ or CD8+ T cells sorted from blood, taken in a trial of the OX40 agonist ivuxolimab. These receptors were collected from an adult with an advanced solid tumor such as melanoma, head and neck, liver or kidney cancer.

This rearrangement joins TRBV5-1 to TRBJ1-2; no reliable D call. The CDR3 has 11 residues. In germline, CDR1 is SGHRS, CDR2 YFSETQ. The V gene lost 5 bases and the J gene lost 8 bases, with 10 bases spanning the gap. This chain's CDR3 is CASRSKDGYTF. The CDR3 DNA reads TGCGCCAGCAGATCCAAGGACGGCTACACCTTC. The full variable domain, its missing parts supplied by reference TRBV5-1 and TRBJ1-2, is KAGVTQTPRYLIKTRGQQVTLSCSPISGHRSVSWYQQTPGQGLQFLFEYFSETQRNKGNFPGRFSGRQFSNSRSEMNVSTLELGDSALYLCASRSKDGYTFGSGTRLTVV.

The sample holds a few counts of this clone. The chain is built from TRBV5-1 and TRBJ2-1, with D possibly being TRBD1 (6 bases). CDR1 and CDR2 from the germline V gene are SGHRS and YFSETQ. V lost 4 bases, J lost 5 bases, and 13 bases lay in between. There are 14 residues in the CDR3. The CDR3 nucleotides are TGCGCCAGCAGCCCTCGGACAGAAAACAATGAGCAGTTCTTC. Protein sequence: CASSPRTENNEQFF. Combining the CDR3 with reference TRBV5-1 and TRBJ2-1 gives the whole variable domain KAGVTQTPRYLIKTRGQQVTLSCSPISGHRSVSWYQQTPGQGLQFLFEYFSETQRNKGNFPGRFSGRQFSNSRSEMNVSTLELGDSALYLCASSPRTENNEQFFGPGTRLTVL.

The chain has TRBV5-1 and TRBJ1-1, with D unresolved. The V and J ends lost 4 bases and 11 bases respectively, with 24 bases between them. CDR1 SGHRS and CDR2 YFSETQ come from the germline V gene. The CDR3 is 15 amino acids. CDR3 in amino acids: CASSLFERERWKAFF. For the CDR3, the DNA is TGCGCCAGCAGCCTGTTTGAAAGGGAGAGGTGGAAGGCTTTCTTT.

The CDR3 nucleotides read TGCAGCGTTCGACCGGGACAGGGGTTGGAAGAGACCCAGTACTTC. Its translation is CSVRPGQGLEETQYF. The chain is built from TRBV29-1 and TRBJ2-5, with TRBD1 matching over 10 bases. This CDR3 comprises 15 residues. After removal of 5 bases from V and 3 bases from J, the junction contained 9 bases not matched to a gene. CDR1 SQVTM and CDR2 ANQGSEA come from the germline V gene.

This clone was counted once. The V gene is TRBV5-5, the J gene TRBJ2-2, with D perhaps matching TRBD1 (6 bases). V lost 1 base and J lost 4, with 17 bases in between. The CDR3 totals 17 residues. The V gene's germline CDR1 is SGHKS and CDR2 YYEKEE (reference sequence). For the CDR3, the DNA is TGTGCCAGCAGCTTGAACAGGGTAGGGTCGAGCACCGGGGAGCTGTTTTTT. Its protein product is CASSLNRVGSSTGELFF. Supplemented by reference TRBV5-5 and TRBJ2-2, the full variable domain reads DAGVTQSPTHLIKTRGQQVTLRCSPISGHKSVSWYQQVLGQGPQFIFQYYEKEERGRGNFPDRFSARQFPNYSSELNVNALLLGDSALYLCASSLNRVGSSTGELFFGEGSRLTVL.

The chain has TRBV5-3 and TRBJ2-3; TRBD2 matches at 8 bases. TRBV5-3 is an open reading frame, and its role is uncertain. The trim removed 7 bases at V and 2 bases at J, leaving 15 bases unmatched. The CDR3 runs to 17 residues. CDR3 in DNA: TGTGCCAGACGACTTCCAACCCTAGCGGGTATCACAGATACGCAGTATTTT. Amino acids: CARRLPTLAGITDTQYF.

V usage is TRBV28 and J usage is TRBJ2-1; a weak D match, TRBD2 (5 bases). The CDR3 has 11 residues. The ends were cut back, 4 bases at V and 11 bases at J, with 9 bases in the middle. Germline loops: CDR1 MDHEN, CDR2 SYDVKM. In DNA form, the CDR3 reads TGTGCCAGCAGTTCCGAGCGGAAGCAGTTCTTC. It yields the protein CASSSERKQFF.

Written as DNA, the CDR3 is TGTGCCAGCAGCTTGCGGGGGGCGACTATGGGCTACACCTTC. Its protein product is CASSLRGATMGYTF. This chain connects TRBV5-6 to TRBJ1-2, with D possibly matching TRBD1 (6 bases). The CDR3 contains 14 residues. Germline V gene sequence: CDR1 SGHDT, CDR2 YYEEEE. The V end was cut by 1 base, the J end by 8 bases, with 15 bases between.

The rearrangement joins TRBV19 to TRBJ2-5; TRBD2 agrees at 7 bases. Germline V CDR1 and CDR2: LNHDA, SQIVND (reference sequence). The CDR3 spans 15 residues. Trimming at V came to 4 bases and at J to 5 bases, leaving 10 bases not matched to a gene. CDR3 protein: CASSKFAGVIETQYF. CDR3 bases: TGTGCCAGTAGTAAATTTGCGGGAGTGATTGAGACCCAGTACTTC.

The rearrangement joins TRBV7-2 to TRBJ2-7; no firm D call. The CDR3 runs 14 residues. The V and J ends lost 2 bases and 3 bases respectively, with 11 bases between them. The V gene's germline CDR1 is SGHTA and CDR2 FQGNSA. CDR3 amino acids: CASSLSASLYEQYF. CDR3 bases: TGTGCCAGCAGCTTAAGTGCCAGCCTCTACGAGCAGTACTTC.

This chain links TRBV14 with TRBJ1-1; D is possibly TRBD1 (5 bases). The CDR3 has 16 amino acids. Germline V gene sequence: CDR1 SGHDN, CDR2 FVKESK. V lost 5 bases to trimming and J lost 3 bases, with 19 bases between them. The CDR3 is CASSFREGRGDTEAFF. The CDR3 DNA follows: TGTGCCAGCAGCTTCCGAGAGGGGAGAGGGGACACTGAAGCTTTCTTT.

This clone was seen only once. This chain links TRBV6-4 with TRBJ2-7; 9 bases match TRBD2. The trim removed 7 bases at V and 0 bases at J, leaving 16 bases unmatched. Germline CDR1 reads MRHNA; CDR2 reads SNTAGT. CDR3 size: 18 residues. For the CDR3, the DNA is TGTGCCAGCACCAGAAATTCAAGACTAGCGGATTGCTCCTACGAGCAGTACTTC. Translated, it gives CASTRNSRLADCSYEQYF.

In its sample, this clone was seen a few times. DNA for the CDR3: TGTGCCAGCTCACCCCCGGGGCAAGCGATTACCTACAATGAGCAGTTCTTC. Residues: CASSPPGQAITYNEQFF. J is TRBJ2-1 and V is TRBV18; D possibly matches TRBD1 or TRBD2 (5 bases each). With 3 bases removed from V and 2 bases from J, the gap between germline ends came to 17 bases. Germline V CDR1 and CDR2: KGHSH, LQKENI. The CDR3 has 17 amino acids.

This sequence joins TRBV18 and TRBJ2-5, with D tentatively TRBD1 (5 bases). The CDR3 is made up of 12 amino acids. CDR1 is KGHSH, CDR2 LQKENI, per germline. V was trimmed by 4 bases and J by 3 bases, leaving 6 bases between them. CDR3 sequence (DNA): TGTGCCAGCTCACAGGGGAAAGAGACCCAGTACTTC. Encoded protein: CASSQGKETQYF.

The genes are TRBV7-9 and TRBJ2-1; 7 bases fit TRBD1. This CDR3 is 15 amino acids long. J was trimmed by 8 bases and V by 5 bases; bases with no gene match: 12. Germline CDR1 and CDR2: SEHNR and FQNEAQ (reference sequence). Here the CDR3 DNA reads TGTGCCAGCAGCGCACAGGGGCTAGAAGCCGATGAGCAGTTCTTC. Protein sequence: CASSAQGLEADEQFF.

The sample holds one count of this clone. This chain connects TRBV27 to TRBJ2-1; 7 bases are shared with TRBD1. The V gene's germline CDR1 is MNHEY and CDR2 SMNVEV (reference sequence). The V segment lost 5 bases and the J segment 1 base; nucleotides outside the gene matches: 8. This CDR3 has 16 residues. The CDR3 region has the DNA TGTGCCAGCAGTCCTCTACCAGGGGGTTCCTACAATGAGCAGTTCTTC. This translates into CASSPLPGGSYNEQFF.

The genes are TRBV19 and TRBJ2-7, with TRBD2 matching 7 bases. The CDR3 length is 13 residues. Germline-derived CDR1 and CDR2 are LNHDA and SQIVND (reference sequence). V was clipped by 6 bases and J by 3 bases; unmatched bases: 5. CDR3 in DNA: TGTGCCAGTAGGGGGGGGACTCACTACGAGCAGTACTTC. It translates to CASRGGTHYEQYF.

This clone was found a few times. J is TRBJ1-1 and V is TRBV19; D may be TRBD1 (5 bases). Deletions cut 1 base from V and 2 bases from J, with 11 bases between. The germline CDR1 and CDR2 sequences are LNHDA and SQIVND (reference sequence). The CDR3 is made up of 15 amino acids. The CDR3 region is CASSIGRGSNTEAFF. For the CDR3, the DNA is TGTGCCAGTAGTATAGGGAGGGGATCAAACACTGAAGCTTTCTTT.

The CDR3 sequence is CASSPGQNSYNEQFF. CDR3 bases: TGTGCCAGCAGCCCCGGACAGAACTCCTACAATGAGCAGTTCTTC. The genes are TRBV5-4 and TRBJ2-1; a possible D gene is TRBD1 (6 bases). The CDR3 sequence is 15 residues long. Germline loops: CDR1 SGHNT, CDR2 YYREEE (reference sequence). The V end lost 4 bases, the J end lost 0 bases, and 11 bases lay between the germline ends.

The J gene is TRBJ2-3, the V gene TRBV5-1; 8 positions match TRBD2. The CDR3 totals 12 residues. V shed 9 bases, J shed 3 bases, and the junction held 3 bases outside the gene matches. Germline V gene lookup returns CDR1 SGHRS and CDR2 YFSETQ. The CDR3 reads CATGRGTDTQYF. The CDR3 DNA reads TGCGCCACCGGGAGGGGGACAGATACGCAGTATTTT. The whole variable domain, filled in from reference TRBV5-1 and TRBJ2-3, reads KAGVTQTPRYLIKTRGQQVTLSCSPISGHRSVSWYQQTPGQGLQFLFEYFSETQRNKGNFPGRFSGRQFSNSRSEMNVSTLELGDSALYLCATGRGTDTQYFGPGTRLTVL.

The V call is TRBV19, the J call TRBJ1-1; unclear D gene. The CDR3 totals 15 residues. V was pared by 4 bases and J by 0 bases, with 12 bases between. Germline lookup yields CDR1 LNHDA and CDR2 SQIVND (reference sequence). In nucleotides, the CDR3 is TGTGCCAGTAGTACGGACCCGGCCATGAACACTGAAGCTTTCTTT. It translates to CASSTDPAMNTEAFF.

This clone was counted a few times. The DNA of the CDR3 is TGTGCCAGCAGCCAAACCGGGACTAGCATTGAGCAGTTCTTC. Protein product: CASSQTGTSIEQFF. This chain joins TRBV7-2 and TRBJ2-1; 9 bases match TRBD2. The CDR3 length is 14 residues. The germline V gene encodes CDR1 SGHTA and CDR2 FQGNSA. With 5 bases clipped from V and 9 bases from J, the junction kept 8 bases outside the gene matches.

Written as DNA, the CDR3 is TGTGCCAGCAGCCGACAGGGTCAGGATTCACCCCTCCACTTT. Protein: CASSRQGQDSPLHF. The chain uses TRBV5-4 and TRBJ1-6; 7 bases map to TRBD1. The germline V gene encodes CDR1 SGHNT and CDR2 YYREEE (reference sequence). The CDR3 runs 14 residues. After removal of 4 bases from V and 8 bases from J, the junction contained 6 bases not matched to a gene.

The gene calls are TRBV5-1 and TRBJ2-3, with TRBD2 as a possible D gene (7 bases). CDR1 SGHRS and CDR2 YFSETQ come from the germline V gene. V lost 0 bases to trimming and J lost 4 bases, with 12 bases between them. CDR3 length: 15 amino acids. CDR3 sequence: CASSLEGGIADTQYF. The CDR3 DNA is TGCGCCAGCAGCTTGGAGGGGGGGATCGCAGATACGCAGTATTTT.

The chain combines TRBV7-9 with TRBJ2-1, with TRBD2 identical over 8 bases. The CDR3 contains 15 residues. Losses at the gene ends were 2 bases for V and 4 bases for J; bases not matched to a gene: 4. Germline-derived CDR1 and CDR2 are SEHNR and FQNEAQ (reference sequence). The DNA for the CDR3 is TGTGCCAGCAGCTTAACTAGCGGCCCTTACAATGAGCAGTTCTTC. This gives the protein CASSLTSGPYNEQFF.

The chain links TRBV11-2 to TRBJ2-4; 11 bases are shared with TRBD2. The CDR3 totals 17 residues. Germline CDR1 is SGHAT and CDR2 is FQNNGV. V dropped 5 bases and J dropped 4; count of bases not matched to a gene: 10. The CDR3: CASSQRTSGSRKNIQYF. CDR3 in DNA: TGTGCCAGCAGCCAGAGGACTAGCGGGTCTAGGAAAAACATTCAGTACTTC.

This sequence joins TRBV18 and TRBJ1-1, with unresolved D. Between the trimmed V and J ends, which lost 2 bases and 1 base, there was a span of 5 bases. This CDR3 has 13 amino acids. CDR1 is KGHSH and CDR2 is LQKENI in the germline V gene. CDR3 loop: CASSPGSNTEAFF. CDR3 bases: TGTGCCAGCTCACCAGGGTCGAACACTGAAGCTTTCTTT.

This sequence joins TRBV5-4 and TRBJ2-3; TRBD2 agrees at 10 bases. CDR3 size: 15 residues. CDR1 is SGHNT, CDR2 YYREEE, per germline (reference sequence). V lost 2 bases and J lost 5; bases outside the gene matches: 5. DNA of the CDR3: TGTGCCAGCAGCTTAGCGGGGGGGCAGGGAGATACGCAGTATTTT. It is translated as CASSLAGGQGDTQYF.

The chain is built from TRBV7-8 and TRBJ2-7, with TRBD2 matching over 7 bases. The CDR3 has 15 amino acids. The V gene's germline CDR1 is SGHVS and CDR2 FQNEAQ. V gave up 2 bases and J gave up 2 bases; unmatched junction bases: 6. The CDR3 DNA sequence: TGTGCCAGCAGCTTACTGGCAGGGAGGGCCTACGAGCAGTACTTC. Its protein product is CASSLLAGRAYEQYF.

This sequence joins TRBV5-1 and TRBJ1-2; TRBD1 is a possible D gene (5 bases). Trimming took 6 bases from V and 3 from J, leaving 18 bases between them. The CDR3 has 15 amino acids. Germline-derived CDR1 and CDR2 are SGHRS and YFSETQ. The CDR3 DNA is TGCGCCAGCACTATAAACAGGCCTGGAGACTATGGCTACACCTTC. It encodes CASTINRPGDYGYTF.

This chain joins TRBV19 and TRBJ1-5; D is uncertain. CDR1 is LNHDA and CDR2 is SQIVND in the germline V gene (reference sequence). The CDR3 length is 15 residues. With 2 bases removed from V and 4 bases from J, the gap between germline ends came to 12 bases. The CDR3 spells CASSIFGRGNQPQHF. The CDR3 region has the DNA TGTGCCAGTAGTATATTTGGTAGAGGAAATCAGCCCCAGCATTTT. The variable domain in full, with the rest retrieved from reference TRBV19 and TRBJ1-5, is DGGITQSPKYLFRKEGQNVTLSCEQNLNHDAMYWYRQDPGQGLRLIYYSQIVNDFQKGDIAEGYSVSREKKESFPLTVTSAQKNPTAFYLCASSIFGRGNQPQHFGDGTRLSIL.